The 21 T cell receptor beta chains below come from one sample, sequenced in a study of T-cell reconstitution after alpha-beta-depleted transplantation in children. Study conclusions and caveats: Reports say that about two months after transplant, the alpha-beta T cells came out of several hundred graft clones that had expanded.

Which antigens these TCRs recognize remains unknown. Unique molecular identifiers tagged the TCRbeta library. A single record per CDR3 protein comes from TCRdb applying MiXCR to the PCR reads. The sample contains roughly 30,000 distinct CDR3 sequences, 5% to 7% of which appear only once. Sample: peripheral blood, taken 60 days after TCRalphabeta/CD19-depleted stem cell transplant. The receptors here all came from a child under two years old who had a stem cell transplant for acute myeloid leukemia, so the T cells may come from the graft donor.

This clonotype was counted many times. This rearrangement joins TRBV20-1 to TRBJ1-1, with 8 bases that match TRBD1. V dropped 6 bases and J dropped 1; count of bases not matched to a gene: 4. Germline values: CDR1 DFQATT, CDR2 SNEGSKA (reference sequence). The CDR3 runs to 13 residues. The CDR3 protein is CSASTGGNTEAFF. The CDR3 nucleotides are TGCAGTGCCTCTACAGGGGGGAACACTGAAGCTTTCTTT.

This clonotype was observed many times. The CDR3: CAISGRRDQETQYF. CDR3 sequence (DNA): TGTGCCATCAGTGGGCGCAGGGACCAAGAGACCCAGTACTTC. This rearrangement joins TRBV10-3 to TRBJ2-5; possibly TRBD1 for D (5 bases). Trimming removed 4 bases from V and 0 bases from J, with 9 bases in between. This CDR3 is built from 14 residues. Germline V gives CDR1 ENHRY, CDR2 SYGVKD.

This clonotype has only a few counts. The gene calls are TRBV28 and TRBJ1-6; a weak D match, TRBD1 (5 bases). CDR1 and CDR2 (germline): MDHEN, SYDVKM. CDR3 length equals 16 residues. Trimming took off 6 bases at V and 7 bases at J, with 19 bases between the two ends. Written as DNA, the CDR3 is TGTGCCAGCAGCCTTATCCGGGGCGTAGGAAATTCACCCCTCCACTTT. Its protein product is CASSLIRGVGNSPLHF. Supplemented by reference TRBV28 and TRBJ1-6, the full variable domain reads DVKVTQSSRYLVKRTGEKVFLECVQDMDHENMFWYRQDPGLGLRLIYFSYDVKMKEKGDIPEGYSVSREKKERFSLILESASTNQTSMYLCASSLIRGVGNSPLHFGNGTRLTVT.

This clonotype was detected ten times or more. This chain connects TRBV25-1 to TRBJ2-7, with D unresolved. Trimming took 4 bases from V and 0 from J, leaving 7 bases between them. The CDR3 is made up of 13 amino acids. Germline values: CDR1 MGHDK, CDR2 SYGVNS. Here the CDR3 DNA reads TGTGCCAGCAGTGGGGTTAGCTCCTACGAGCAGTACTTC. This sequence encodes CASSGVSSYEQYF.

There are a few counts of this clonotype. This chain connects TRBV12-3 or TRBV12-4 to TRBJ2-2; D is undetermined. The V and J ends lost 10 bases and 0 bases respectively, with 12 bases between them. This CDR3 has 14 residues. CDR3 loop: CAKEQVPNTGELFF. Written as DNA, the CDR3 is TGTGCCAAGGAGCAAGTACCGAACACCGGGGAGCTGTTTTTT.

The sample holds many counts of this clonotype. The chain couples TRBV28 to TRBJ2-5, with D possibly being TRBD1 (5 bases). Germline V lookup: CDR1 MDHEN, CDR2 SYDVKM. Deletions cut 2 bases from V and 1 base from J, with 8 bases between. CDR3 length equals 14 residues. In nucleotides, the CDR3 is TGTGCCAGCAGTTTACCAGGGCGCCAAGAGACCCAGTACTTC. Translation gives CASSLPGRQETQYF.

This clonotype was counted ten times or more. CDR3 sequence reads: CASSEPKGAEEQYF. In DNA, the CDR3 is TGTGCCAGCAGTGAACCTAAGGGGGCCGAAGAGCAGTACTTC. The chain has TRBV2 and TRBJ2-7; 7 positions match TRBD1. The junction had 8 bases not matched to a gene; V was cut back by 2 bases and J by 7 bases. The CDR3 is 14 residues long. Per germline, CDR1 SNHLY and CDR2 FYNNEI. The complete variable domain, with remaining parts taken from reference TRBV2 and TRBJ2-7, reads EPEVTQTPSHQVTQMGQEVILRCVPISNHLYFYWYRQILGQKVEFLVSFYNNEISEKSEIFDDQFSVERPDGSNFTLKIRSTKLEDSAMYFCASSEPKGAEEQYFGPGTRLTVT.

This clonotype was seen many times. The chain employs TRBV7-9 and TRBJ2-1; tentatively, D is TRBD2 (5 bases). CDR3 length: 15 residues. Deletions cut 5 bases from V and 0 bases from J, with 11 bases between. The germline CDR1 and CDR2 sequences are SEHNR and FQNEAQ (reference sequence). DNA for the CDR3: TGTGCCAGCAGCCCCGGAGGCCTCTCCTACAATGAGCAGTTCTTC. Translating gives CASSPGGLSYNEQFF. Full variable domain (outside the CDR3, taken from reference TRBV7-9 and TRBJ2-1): DTGVSQNPRHKITKRGQNVTFRCDPISEHNRLYWYRQTLGQGPEFLTYFQNEAQLEKSRLLSDRFSAERPKGSFSTLEIQRTEQGDSAMYLCASSPGGLSYNEQFFGPGTRLTVL.

The CDR3 here is CASSQRPLGQSYEQYF. CDR3 bases: TGCGCCAGCAGCCAAAGACCCCTGGGACAGTCCTACGAGCAGTACTTC. The chain couples TRBV4-3 to TRBJ2-7, with 7 bases matching TRBD1. V lost 2 bases to trimming and J lost 1 base; unmatched junction nucleotides: 8. The germline V gene has CDR1 LGHNA and CDR2 YSLEER. There are 16 residues in the CDR3.

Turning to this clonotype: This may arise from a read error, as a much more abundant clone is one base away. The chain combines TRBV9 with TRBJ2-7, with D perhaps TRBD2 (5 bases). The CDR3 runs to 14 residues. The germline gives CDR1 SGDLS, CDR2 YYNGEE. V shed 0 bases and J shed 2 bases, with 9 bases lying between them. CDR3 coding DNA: TGTGCCAGCAGCGTAGGGCAGAGGGCCTACGAGCAGTACTTC. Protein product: CASSVGQRAYEQYF.

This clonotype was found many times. CDR3 protein: CAISESYRAVTGELFF. As DNA, the CDR3 is TGTGCCATCAGTGAGTCCTACCGAGCGGTCACCGGGGAGCTGTTTTTT. This rearrangement joins TRBV10-3 to TRBJ2-2; possible D gene TRBD2, 5 bases. Trimming removed 0 bases at V and 4 bases at J, with 12 bases between. The germline CDR1 and CDR2 sequences are ENHRY and SYGVKD. The CDR3 has 16 amino acids.

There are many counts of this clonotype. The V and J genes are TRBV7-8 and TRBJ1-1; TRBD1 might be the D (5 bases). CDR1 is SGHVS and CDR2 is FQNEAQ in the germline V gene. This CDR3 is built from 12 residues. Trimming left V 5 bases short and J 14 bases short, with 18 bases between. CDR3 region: CASSQASEGPFF. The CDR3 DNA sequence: TGTGCCAGCAGCCAAGCTTCTGAGGGGCCGTTCTTT.

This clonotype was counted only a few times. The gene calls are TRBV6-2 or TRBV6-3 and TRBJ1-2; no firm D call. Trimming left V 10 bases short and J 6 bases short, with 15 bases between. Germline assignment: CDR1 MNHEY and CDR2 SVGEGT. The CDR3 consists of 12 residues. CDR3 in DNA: TGTGCCATCCTTAAGGGAAAGAATGGCTACACCTTC. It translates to CAILKGKNGYTF.

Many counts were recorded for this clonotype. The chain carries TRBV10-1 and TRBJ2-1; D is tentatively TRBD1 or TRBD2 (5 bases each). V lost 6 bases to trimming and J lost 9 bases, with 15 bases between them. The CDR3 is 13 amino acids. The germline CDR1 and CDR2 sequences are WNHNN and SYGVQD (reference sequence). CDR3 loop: CASRDRRDGEQFF. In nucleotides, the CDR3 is TGCGCCAGCAGGGACCGCCGGGACGGTGAGCAGTTCTTC.

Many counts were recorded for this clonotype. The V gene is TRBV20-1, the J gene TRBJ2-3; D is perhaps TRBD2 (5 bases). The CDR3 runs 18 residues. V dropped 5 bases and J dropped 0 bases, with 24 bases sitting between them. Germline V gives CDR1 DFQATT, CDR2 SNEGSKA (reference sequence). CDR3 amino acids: CSASHLIREATSTDTQYF. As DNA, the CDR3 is TGCAGTGCTTCCCACCTAATACGGGAAGCAACTAGCACAGATACGCAGTATTTT.

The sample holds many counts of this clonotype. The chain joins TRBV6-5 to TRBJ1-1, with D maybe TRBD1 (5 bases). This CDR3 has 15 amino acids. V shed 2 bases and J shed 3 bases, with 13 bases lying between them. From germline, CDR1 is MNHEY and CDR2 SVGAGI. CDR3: CASSYPQRGYTEAFF. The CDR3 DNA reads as TGTGCCAGCAGTTACCCCCAGCGGGGCTACACTGAAGCTTTCTTT.

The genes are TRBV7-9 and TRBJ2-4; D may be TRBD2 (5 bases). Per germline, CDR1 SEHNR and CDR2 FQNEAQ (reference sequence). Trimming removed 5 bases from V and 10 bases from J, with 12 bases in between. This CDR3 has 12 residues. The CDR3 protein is CASSPAREIQYF. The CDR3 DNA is TGTGCCAGCAGCCCCGCGAGGGAAATTCAGTACTTC.

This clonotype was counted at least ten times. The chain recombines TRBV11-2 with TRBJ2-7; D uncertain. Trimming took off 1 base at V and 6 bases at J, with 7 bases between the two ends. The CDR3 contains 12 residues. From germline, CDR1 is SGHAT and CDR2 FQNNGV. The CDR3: CASSLVGSEQYF. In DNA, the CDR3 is TGTGCCAGCAGCTTAGTGGGGTCCGAGCAGTACTTC.

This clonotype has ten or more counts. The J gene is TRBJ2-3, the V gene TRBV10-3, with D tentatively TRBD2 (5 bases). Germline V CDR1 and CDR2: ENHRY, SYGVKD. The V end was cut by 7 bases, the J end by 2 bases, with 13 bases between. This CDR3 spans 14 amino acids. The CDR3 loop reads CAINGDYHTDTQYF. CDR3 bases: TGTGCCATCAATGGAGACTACCACACAGATACGCAGTATTTT.

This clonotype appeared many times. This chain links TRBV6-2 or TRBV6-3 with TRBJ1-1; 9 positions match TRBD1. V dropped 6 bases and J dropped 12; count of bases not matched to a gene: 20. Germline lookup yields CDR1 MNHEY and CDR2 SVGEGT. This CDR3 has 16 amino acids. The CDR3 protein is CASSLSLSRTGELTFF. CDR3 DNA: TGTGCCAGCAGCCTCTCCTTATCCCGGACAGGGGAGTTGACTTTCTTT.

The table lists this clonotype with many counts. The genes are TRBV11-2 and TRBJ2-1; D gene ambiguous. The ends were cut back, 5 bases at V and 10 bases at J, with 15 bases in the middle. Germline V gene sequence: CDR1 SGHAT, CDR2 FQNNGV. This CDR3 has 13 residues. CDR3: CASSRGRGPEQFF. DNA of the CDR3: TGTGCCAGCAGCCGCGGCCGTGGGCCAGAGCAGTTCTTC. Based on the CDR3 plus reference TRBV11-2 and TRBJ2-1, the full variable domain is EAGVAQSPRYKIIEKRQSVAFWCNPISGHATLYWYQQILGQGPKLLIQFQNNGVVDDSQLPKDRFSAERLKGVDSTLKIQPAKLEDSAVYLCASSRGRGPEQFFGPGTRLTVL.